The present entry profiles one T cell receptor (beta chain) with its context. Profiling relied on immunoSEQ multiplex PCR, and the TCRdb table lists in-frame clones only, not all of them. The table records some 71,000 clones, just under 97% of them present only once. This sample is part of a study of technical replicates of blood from several donors. The CDR3 extends over 14 amino acids. V was shortened by 4 bases and J by 4 bases, with 13 bases between the two germline ends. Germline V lookup: CDR1 LNHDA, CDR2 SQIVND (reference sequence). This clonotype originated in a human donor in good health. The specimen was T cells isolated from PBMCs. The chain has TRBV19 and TRBJ1-2, with TRBD1 as a possible D gene (5 bases). CDR3 nucleotide sequence: TGTGCCAGTAGTACAGGGAGGGACCCCTATGGCTACACCTTC. This sequence encodes CASSTGRDPYGYTF.